The source of this T cell receptor beta chain is a study of CD8+ T cells in alopecia areata. Isolated RNA was reverse transcribed into cDNA used as the sequencing template. The method was immunoSEQ multiplex PCR; TCRdb's version includes in-frame clones alone and lacks a portion of them. The sample includes roughly 65,000 clones, more than 40% of them seen just once. Germline values: CDR1 MNHEY, CDR2 SVGAGI. The V gene lost 6 bases and the J gene lost 10 bases, with 19 bases spanning the gap. The CDR3 has 14 residues. The input for sequencing was CD8+ T cells sorted from blood, taken at week 0. The V call is TRBV6-5, the J call TRBJ2-1; a possible D gene is TRBD2 (6 bases). The source of this sequence is a human donor with alopecia areata. For the CDR3, the DNA is TGTGCCAGCAGATCCCCGGGACTTACTAACGAGCAGTTCTTC. It codes for CASRSPGLTNEQFF.